This T cell receptor beta chain originates from a study of cytomegalovirus exposure and HLA in healthy donors. The CDR3 runs 12 residues. Germline lookup yields CDR1 ENHRY and CDR2 SYGVKD. Trimming took 4 bases from V and 3 from J, leaving 6 bases between them. Use of 60 Vbeta and 13 Jbeta primers characterized the PCR. Sequencing used immunoSEQ multiplex PCR; TCRdb keeps in-frame clones, though not all of them. The sample records around 75,000 clones, around 82% being singletons. Sample: PBMCs. The receptor was isolated from a man aged 40-49 years in good health and CMV-seronegative. The chain employs TRBV10-3 and TRBJ1-2; D remains ambiguous. The CDR3 DNA is TGTGCCATCAGTGTGCAGGACTATGGCTACACCTTC. Its protein product is CAISVQDYGYTF.